These 7 T cell receptor beta chains came from one sample sequenced in a study of T cell responses to AZD1222 COVID-19 vaccine. Assay: immunoSEQ multiplex PCR; the TCRdb copy retains only in-frame clones and omits some. The sample gives 150,000 to 180,000 clones, approximately 87% of which show up once; roughly 9.7% is in the top ten. Source: peripheral blood, taken 28 days after the second AZD1222 dose. The receptors were sampled from an adult who received the AZD1222 COVID-19 vaccine.

V is TRBV25-1 and J is TRBJ1-2; D remains ambiguous. V lost 3 bases and J 8 bases, leaving 13 bases between the germline ends. CDR3 length: 13 residues. Germline-derived CDR1 and CDR2 are MGHDK and SYGVNS. In nucleotides, the CDR3 is TGTGCCAGCAGTGATTGGACGGTTCCGGGCTACACCTTC. Residues: CASSDWTVPGYTF.

The chain is built from TRBV5-1 and TRBJ1-6, with D unclear. Trimming stripped 6 bases from V and 8 bases from J, with 12 bases between. CDR1 is SGHRS, CDR2 YFSETQ, per germline. The CDR3 spans 13 residues. CDR3 protein: CASTLDGDSPLHF. The CDR3 region has the DNA TGCGCCAGCACATTGGACGGCGATTCACCCCTCCACTTT.

The chain uses TRBV28 and TRBJ2-1; D is uncertain. This CDR3 comprises 15 residues. V dropped 5 bases and J dropped 3 bases, with 14 bases sitting between them. The germline CDR1 and CDR2 sequences are MDHEN and SYDVKM. CDR3 sequence reads: CASSRLVELYNEQFF. The CDR3 nucleotides read TGTGCCAGCAGTCGCCTGGTGGAACTCTACAATGAGCAGTTCTTC.

The chain couples TRBV6-1 to TRBJ2-7, with D perhaps matching TRBD2 (6 bases). The V gene lost 2 bases and the J gene lost 1 base, with 6 bases spanning the gap. Germline CDR1 reads MNHNS; CDR2 reads SASEGT. The CDR3 has 13 amino acids. The CDR3, as DNA: TGTGCCAGCAGTGAACGGGGGTCCTACGAGCAGTACTTC. It codes for CASSERGSYEQYF.

V gene TRBV7-2 combines with J gene TRBJ2-1; a weak D match, TRBD2 (5 bases). V lost 5 bases to trimming and J lost 6 bases, with 11 bases between them. This CDR3 comprises 13 residues. In germline, CDR1 is SGHTA, CDR2 FQGNSA. CDR3 DNA sequence: TGTGCCAGCAGCCTACATGAGGGCAATGAGCAGTTCTTC. It yields the protein CASSLHEGNEQFF. The variable domain in full, with the rest retrieved from reference TRBV7-2 and TRBJ2-1, is GAGVSQSPSNKVTEKGKDVELRCDPISGHTALYWYRQSLGQGLEFLIYFQGNSAPDKSGLPSDRFSAERTGGSVSTLTIQRTQQEDSAVYLCASSLHEGNEQFFGPGTRLTVL.

The V call is TRBV5-4, the J call TRBJ1-5; 7 bases fit TRBD1. CDR1 and CDR2 (germline): SGHNT, YYREEE (reference sequence). With V trimmed by 4 bases and J by 2 bases, 3 bases remained unmatched. The CDR3 is 14 amino acids. For the CDR3, the DNA is TGTGCCAGCAGCGACGGACAGGGCAATCAGCCCCAGCATTTT. It is translated as CASSDGQGNQPQHF.

The chain uses TRBV28 and TRBJ1-4; weak D call: TRBD1 (5 bases). CDR1 is MDHEN and CDR2 is SYDVKM in the germline V gene. This CDR3 region has 14 residues. The germline V and J ends were trimmed by 1 base and 7 bases, with 10 bases remaining between them. The CDR3 loop is CASSLFRVGEKLFF. The CDR3 region has the DNA TGTGCCAGCAGTTTATTCAGGGTGGGTGAAAAACTGTTTTTT. Full variable domain (rest looked up from reference TRBV28 and TRBJ1-4): DVKVTQSSRYLVKRTGEKVFLECVQDMDHENMFWYRQDPGLGLRLIYFSYDVKMKEKGDIPEGYSVSREKKERFSLILESASTNQTSMYLCASSLFRVGEKLFFGSGTQLSVL.